A single sample gave rise to the 14 T cell receptor beta chains below, sequenced in a study of T cells in Graves' hyperthyroidism and ophthalmopathy. Authors of the study amplified TCR beta CDR3 regions from RNA transcripts. The HTBI primer set was used in a first-round RT-PCR of the TCR CDR3. Each CDR3 protein gets one entry after TCRdb re-called the multiplex PCR reads with MiXCR. The data hold 550,000 to 600,000 distinct CDR3 sequences, with 14% observed a single time. The sample taken for sequencing was blood. Source of these receptors: a woman aged 18-29 years with Graves' ophthalmopathy.

The chain couples TRBV4-1 to TRBJ2-1; 14 nucleotides match TRBD2. The germline CDR1 and CDR2 sequences are MGHRA and YSYEKL. The V segment lost 0 bases and the J segment 15 bases; nucleotides outside the gene matches: 4. The CDR3 sequence is 14 residues long. DNA for the CDR3: TGCGCCAGCAGCCAAGAGGGACTAGCGGGAGAAGGGTTCTTC. Translation gives CASSQEGLAGEGFF.

This clonotype showed up many times. The chain joins TRBV20-1 to TRBJ1-1, with D tentatively TRBD1 (5 bases). The length of the CDR3 is 13 residues. V was trimmed by 6 bases and J by 6 bases, leaving 17 bases between them. From germline, CDR1 is DFQATT and CDR2 SNEGSKA (reference sequence). CDR3 protein: CSAPDSTRAEAFF. The CDR3 DNA reads TGCAGTGCCCCTGACAGCACCAGGGCTGAAGCTTTCTTT.

The CDR3: CASSSSSGSTTGELFF. The CDR3 DNA reads TGTGCCAGCAGCTCCTCTAGCGGGAGTACCACCGGGGAGCTGTTTTTT. This chain uses TRBV9 with TRBJ2-2; TRBD2 agrees at 10 bases. Germline-derived CDR1 and CDR2 are SGDLS and YYNGEE. This CDR3 spans 16 amino acids. V shed 4 bases and J 4 bases; nucleotides not matched to a gene: 7. The full variable domain, in which reference TRBV9 and TRBJ2-2 provide the parts outside the CDR3, is DSGVTQTPKHLITATGQRVTLRCSPRSGDLSVYWYQQSLDQGLQFLIQYYNGEERAKGNILERFSAQQFPDLHSELNLSSLELGDSALYFCASSSSSGSTTGELFFGEGSRLTVL.

The V call is TRBV6-2 or TRBV6-3, the J call TRBJ1-1; D gene ambiguous. The length of the CDR3 is 13 residues. V shed 4 bases and J shed 0 bases, with 6 bases lying between them. Germline V gives CDR1 MNHEY, CDR2 SVGEGT. CDR3 sequence reads: CASSWPMNTEAFF. In DNA, the CDR3 is TGTGCCAGCAGTTGGCCAATGAACACTGAAGCTTTCTTT.

With respect to this clonotype: A much bigger clone sits one base away, suggesting this may be a read error. The CDR3: CAWRAAGNYGYTF. The DNA of the CDR3 is TGTGCCTGGAGGGCGGCGGGGAACTATGGCTACACCTTC. The J gene is TRBJ1-2, the V gene TRBV30; no definite D call. Trimming shortened V by 3 bases and J by 2 bases, and 10 bases separated the two germline ends. CDR1 is GTSNPN and CDR2 is SVGIG in the germline V gene (reference sequence). This CDR3 is 13 amino acids long.

This clonotype was seen ten or more times. V usage is TRBV20-1 and J usage is TRBJ2-1, with 12 bases identical to TRBD2. The CDR3 sequence is 15 residues long. V gave up 0 bases and J gave up 6 bases; unmatched junction bases: 3. CDR1 and CDR2 (germline): DFQATT, SNEGSKA (reference sequence). CDR3 region: CSARETGLAGNEQFF. Written as DNA, the CDR3 is TGCAGTGCTAGAGAGACGGGACTAGCGGGCAATGAGCAGTTCTTC.

This clonotype has at least ten counts. The chain has TRBV2 and TRBJ2-7; TRBD1 aligns across 9 bases. This CDR3 contains 13 residues. The trim removed 4 bases at V and 7 bases at J, leaving 5 bases unmatched. Germline assignment: CDR1 SNHLY and CDR2 FYNNEI. CDR3 residues: CASSGGQGREQYF. In DNA, the CDR3 is TGTGCCAGCAGTGGGGGACAGGGTCGAGAGCAGTACTTC. Using reference TRBV2 and TRBJ2-7 for the parts outside the CDR3, the full variable domain is EPEVTQTPSHQVTQMGQEVILRCVPISNHLYFYWYRQILGQKVEFLVSFYNNEISEKSEIFDDQFSVERPDGSNFTLKIRSTKLEDSAMYFCASSGGQGREQYFGPGTRLTVT.

The chain recombines TRBV28 with TRBJ1-4; no reliable D call. There are 16 residues in the CDR3. Trimming took 1 base from V and 3 from J, leaving 12 bases between them. Germline lookup yields CDR1 MDHEN and CDR2 SYDVKM. The CDR3: CASSLYIREPNEKLFF. The DNA for the CDR3 is TGTGCCAGCAGTTTATATATCCGGGAGCCTAATGAAAAACTGTTTTTT. The full variable domain, in which reference TRBV28 and TRBJ1-4 provide the parts outside the CDR3, is DVKVTQSSRYLVKRTGEKVFLECVQDMDHENMFWYRQDPGLGLRLIYFSYDVKMKEKGDIPEGYSVSREKKERFSLILESASTNQTSMYLCASSLYIREPNEKLFFGSGTQLSVL.

Many counts were recorded for this clonotype. The chain recombines TRBV28 with TRBJ2-1, with D perhaps matching TRBD1 (5 bases). V lost 8 bases and J lost 5, with 16 bases in between. CDR3 length: 14 residues. Germline V gene data show CDR1 as MDHEN and CDR2 as SYDVKM. Written as DNA, the CDR3 is TGTGCCAGCCTGGGGCAGGGCGGTAACAATGAGCAGTTCTTC. Its protein is CASLGQGGNNEQFF.

This clonotype was recorded a few times. The rearrangement links TRBV30 to TRBJ2-2, with no clear D. The CDR3 sequence is 14 residues long. Between the trimmed V and J ends, which lost 1 base and 6 bases, there was a span of 12 bases. Germline V gives CDR1 GTSNPN, CDR2 SVGIG (reference sequence). The CDR3 spells CAWSGVSGSGELFF. The CDR3 coding sequence is TGTGCCTGGAGTGGGGTGTCGGGTTCCGGGGAGCTGTTTTTT.

A word on this clonotype: A clone one base away is much larger, so this may be a read error. The rearrangement joins TRBV6-9 to TRBJ2-3; no firm D call. This CDR3 has 16 residues. V shed 5 bases and J shed 4 bases, with 19 bases lying between them. CDR1 and CDR2 from the germline V gene are MNHGY and SVAAGI. The CDR3 nucleotides are TGTGCCAGCAGTCTTTCGAAATGGGGAATGCCAGATACGCAGTATTTT. Amino acid sequence: CASSLSKWGMPDTQYF.

This clonotype was seen a few times. This sequence may be a read error, since a much larger clone differs from it by one base. The chain couples TRBV28 to TRBJ2-1, with 11 positions matching TRBD2. In germline, CDR1 is MDHEN, CDR2 SYDVKM. The CDR3 spans 16 residues. J lost 5 bases, V lost 0 bases, and 3 bases had no gene match. CDR3 DNA sequence: TGTGCCAGCAGTTTATGGGAGACTAGCGGGAACAATGAGCAGTTCTTC. This codes for CASSLWETSGNNEQFF.

This clonotype has a count of ten or more. The chain carries TRBV28 and TRBJ2-1; D is perhaps TRBD2 (6 bases). The V end lost 5 bases, the J end lost 4 bases, and 18 bases lay between the germline ends. Per germline, CDR1 MDHEN and CDR2 SYDVKM. The CDR3 spans 16 residues. CDR3 protein: CASSTDTRGTYNEQFF. The CDR3 nucleotides read TGTGCCAGCAGTACAGACACCCGGGGGACGTACAATGAGCAGTTCTTC.

Ten or more counts support this clonotype. The J gene is TRBJ1-1, the V gene TRBV6-1; D possibly corresponds to TRBD1 (6 bases). V lost 8 bases to trimming and J lost 1 base, with 17 bases between them. The CDR3 totals 15 residues. Germline V CDR1 and CDR2: MNHNS, SASEGT. DNA for the CDR3: TGTGCCAGCCTTGAGAAACTCAGGGGGAACACTGAAGCTTTCTTT. This encodes CASLEKLRGNTEAFF.